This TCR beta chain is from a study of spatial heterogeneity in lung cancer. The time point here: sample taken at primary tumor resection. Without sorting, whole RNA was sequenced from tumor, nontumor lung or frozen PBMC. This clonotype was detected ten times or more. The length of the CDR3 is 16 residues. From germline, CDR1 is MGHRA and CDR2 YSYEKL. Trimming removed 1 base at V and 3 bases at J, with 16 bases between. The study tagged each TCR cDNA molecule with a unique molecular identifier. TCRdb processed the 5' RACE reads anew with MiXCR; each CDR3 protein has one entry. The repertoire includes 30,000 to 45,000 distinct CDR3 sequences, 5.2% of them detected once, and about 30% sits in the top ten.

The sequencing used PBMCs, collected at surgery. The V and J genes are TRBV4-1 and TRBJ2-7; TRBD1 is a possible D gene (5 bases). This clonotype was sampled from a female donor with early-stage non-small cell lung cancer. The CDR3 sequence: CASSQGADSRFYEQYF. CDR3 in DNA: TGCGCCAGCAGCCAAGGGGCCGACAGCAGATTCTACGAGCAGTACTTC.